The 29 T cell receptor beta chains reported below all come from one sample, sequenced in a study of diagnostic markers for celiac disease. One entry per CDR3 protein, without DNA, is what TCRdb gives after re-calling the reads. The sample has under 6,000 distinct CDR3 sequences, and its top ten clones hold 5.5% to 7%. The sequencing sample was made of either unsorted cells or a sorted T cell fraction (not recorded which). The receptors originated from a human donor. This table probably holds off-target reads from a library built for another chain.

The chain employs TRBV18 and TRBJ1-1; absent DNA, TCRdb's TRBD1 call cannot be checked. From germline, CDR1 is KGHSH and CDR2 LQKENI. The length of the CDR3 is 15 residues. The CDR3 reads CASSPAGTEHTEAFF. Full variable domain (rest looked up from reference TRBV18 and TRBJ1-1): NAGVMQNPRHLVRRRGQEARLRCSPMKGHSHVYWYRQLPEEGLKFMVYLQKENIIDESGMPKERFSAEFPKEGPSILRIQQVVRGDSAAYFCASSPAGTEHTEAFFGQGTRLTVV.

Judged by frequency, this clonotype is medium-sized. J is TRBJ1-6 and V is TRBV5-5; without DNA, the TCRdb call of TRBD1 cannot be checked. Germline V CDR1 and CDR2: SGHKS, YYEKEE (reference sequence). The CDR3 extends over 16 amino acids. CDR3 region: CASSLGPGQGDSPLHF.

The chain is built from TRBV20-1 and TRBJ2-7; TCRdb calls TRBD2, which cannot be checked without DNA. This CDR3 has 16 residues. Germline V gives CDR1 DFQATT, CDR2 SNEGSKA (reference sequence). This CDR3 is CSAIPLLGTSYYEQYF.

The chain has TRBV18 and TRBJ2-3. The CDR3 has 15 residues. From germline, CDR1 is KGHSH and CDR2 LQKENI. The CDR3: CASSPGQSSTDTQYF.

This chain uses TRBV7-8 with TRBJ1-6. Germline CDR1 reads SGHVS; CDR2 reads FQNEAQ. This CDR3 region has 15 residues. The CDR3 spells CASSLARAPNSPLHF.

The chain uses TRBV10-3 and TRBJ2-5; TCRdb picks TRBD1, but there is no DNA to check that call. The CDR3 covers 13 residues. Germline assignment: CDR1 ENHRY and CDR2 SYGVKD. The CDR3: CAIRTYRVETQYF.

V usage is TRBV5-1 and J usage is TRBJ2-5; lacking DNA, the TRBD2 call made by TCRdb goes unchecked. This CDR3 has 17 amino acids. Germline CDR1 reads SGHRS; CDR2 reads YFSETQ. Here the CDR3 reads CASSSYIWDYGEETQYF.

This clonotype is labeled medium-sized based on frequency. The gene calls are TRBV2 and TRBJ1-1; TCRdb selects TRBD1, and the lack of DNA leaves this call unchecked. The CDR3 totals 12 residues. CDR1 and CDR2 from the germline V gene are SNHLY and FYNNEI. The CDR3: CAKRRARAEAFF.

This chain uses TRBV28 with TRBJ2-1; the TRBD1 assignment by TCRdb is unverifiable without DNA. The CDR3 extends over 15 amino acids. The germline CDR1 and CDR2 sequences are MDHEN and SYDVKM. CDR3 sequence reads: CASSELRDRVGEQFF.

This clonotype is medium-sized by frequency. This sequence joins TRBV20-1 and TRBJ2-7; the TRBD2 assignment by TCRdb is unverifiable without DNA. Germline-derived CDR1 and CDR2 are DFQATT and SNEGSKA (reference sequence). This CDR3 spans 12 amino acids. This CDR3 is CSARLAGQEQYF.

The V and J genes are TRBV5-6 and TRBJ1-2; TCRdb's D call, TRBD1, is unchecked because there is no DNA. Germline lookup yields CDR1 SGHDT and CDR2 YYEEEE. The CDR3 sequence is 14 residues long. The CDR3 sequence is CASSGKGARGGYTF.

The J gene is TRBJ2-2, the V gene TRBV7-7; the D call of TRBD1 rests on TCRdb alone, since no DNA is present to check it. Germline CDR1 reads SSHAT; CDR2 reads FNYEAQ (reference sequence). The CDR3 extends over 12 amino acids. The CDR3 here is CASSPGTGELFF.

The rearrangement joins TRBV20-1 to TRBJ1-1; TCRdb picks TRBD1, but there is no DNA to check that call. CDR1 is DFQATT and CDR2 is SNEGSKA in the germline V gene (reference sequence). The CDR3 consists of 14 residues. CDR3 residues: CSARDMAGVAEAFF.

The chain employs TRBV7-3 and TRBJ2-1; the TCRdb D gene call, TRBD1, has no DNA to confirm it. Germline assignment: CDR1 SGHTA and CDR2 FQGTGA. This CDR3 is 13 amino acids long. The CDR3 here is CASSLLLAHEQFF.

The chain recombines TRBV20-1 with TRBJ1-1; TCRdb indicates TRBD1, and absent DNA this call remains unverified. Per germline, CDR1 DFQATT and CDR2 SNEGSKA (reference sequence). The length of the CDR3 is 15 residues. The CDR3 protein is CSAPQGGMGSPEAFF.

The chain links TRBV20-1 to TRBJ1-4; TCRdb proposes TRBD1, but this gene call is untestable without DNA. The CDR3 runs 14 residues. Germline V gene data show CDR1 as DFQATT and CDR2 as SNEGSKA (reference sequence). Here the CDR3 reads CSARRQGFNEKLFF.

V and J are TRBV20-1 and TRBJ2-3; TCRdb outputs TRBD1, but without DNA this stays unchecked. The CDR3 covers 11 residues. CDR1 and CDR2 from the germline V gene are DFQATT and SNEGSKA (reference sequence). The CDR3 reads CSAGGGDTQYF.

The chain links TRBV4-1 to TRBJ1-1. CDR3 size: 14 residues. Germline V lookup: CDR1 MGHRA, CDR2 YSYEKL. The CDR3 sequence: CASSPRRTGAEAFF.

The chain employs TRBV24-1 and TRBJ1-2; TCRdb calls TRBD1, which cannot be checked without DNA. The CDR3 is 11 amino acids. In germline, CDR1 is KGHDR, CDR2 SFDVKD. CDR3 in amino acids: CATSGGGGYTF.

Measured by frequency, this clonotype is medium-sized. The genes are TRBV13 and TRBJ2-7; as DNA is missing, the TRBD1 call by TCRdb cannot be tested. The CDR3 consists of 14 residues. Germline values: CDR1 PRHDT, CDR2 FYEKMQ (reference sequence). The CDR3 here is CASSLVGGPHEQYF.

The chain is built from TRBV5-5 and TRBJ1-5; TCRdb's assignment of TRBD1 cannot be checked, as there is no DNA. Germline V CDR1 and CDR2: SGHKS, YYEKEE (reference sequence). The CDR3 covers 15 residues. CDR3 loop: CASSGGTGRNQPQHF.

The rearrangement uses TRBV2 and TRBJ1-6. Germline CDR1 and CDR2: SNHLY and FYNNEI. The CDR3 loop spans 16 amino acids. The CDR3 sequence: CASRRNSGSYNSPLHF.

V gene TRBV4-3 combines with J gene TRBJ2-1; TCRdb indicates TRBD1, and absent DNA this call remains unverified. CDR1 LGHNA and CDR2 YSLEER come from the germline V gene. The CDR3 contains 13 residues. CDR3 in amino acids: CASSQVARGPQFF.

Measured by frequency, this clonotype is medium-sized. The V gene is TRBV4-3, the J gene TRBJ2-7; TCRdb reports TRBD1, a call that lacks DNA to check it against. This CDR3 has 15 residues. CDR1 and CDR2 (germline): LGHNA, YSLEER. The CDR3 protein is CASSQGYGAAYEQYF.

CDR3 region: CSARDVRAYTDTQYF. This chain uses TRBV20-1 with TRBJ2-3; TCRdb returns TRBD2, unconfirmable since there is no DNA. The CDR3 totals 15 residues. Germline V lookup: CDR1 DFQATT, CDR2 SNEGSKA (reference sequence).

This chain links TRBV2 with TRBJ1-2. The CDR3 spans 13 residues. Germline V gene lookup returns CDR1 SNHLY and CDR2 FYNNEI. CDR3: CASSERVFTGYTF.

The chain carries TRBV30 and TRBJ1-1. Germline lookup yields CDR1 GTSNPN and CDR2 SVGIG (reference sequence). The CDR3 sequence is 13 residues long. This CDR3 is CAWSVQGFTEAFF.

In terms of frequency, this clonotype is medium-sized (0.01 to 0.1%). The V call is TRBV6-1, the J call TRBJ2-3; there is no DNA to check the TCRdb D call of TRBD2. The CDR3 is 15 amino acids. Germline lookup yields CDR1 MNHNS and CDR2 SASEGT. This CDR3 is CASSELAGAGGTQYF.

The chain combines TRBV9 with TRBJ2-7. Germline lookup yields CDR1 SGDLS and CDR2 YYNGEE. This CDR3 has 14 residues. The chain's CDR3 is CASSKDGKTYEQYF.